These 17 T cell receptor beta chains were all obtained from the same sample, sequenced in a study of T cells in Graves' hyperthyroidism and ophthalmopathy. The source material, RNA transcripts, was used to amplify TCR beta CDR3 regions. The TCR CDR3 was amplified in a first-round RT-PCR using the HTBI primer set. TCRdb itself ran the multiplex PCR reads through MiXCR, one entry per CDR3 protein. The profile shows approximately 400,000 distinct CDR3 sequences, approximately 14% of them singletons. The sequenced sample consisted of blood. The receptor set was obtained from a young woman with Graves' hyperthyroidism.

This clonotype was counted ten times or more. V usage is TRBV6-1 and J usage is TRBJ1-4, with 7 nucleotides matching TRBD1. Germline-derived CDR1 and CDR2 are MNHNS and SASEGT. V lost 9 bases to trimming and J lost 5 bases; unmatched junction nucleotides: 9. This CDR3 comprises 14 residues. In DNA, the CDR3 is TGTGCCAGTCGGACGGGACAGAGAAATGAAAAACTGTTTTTT. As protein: CASRTGQRNEKLFF.

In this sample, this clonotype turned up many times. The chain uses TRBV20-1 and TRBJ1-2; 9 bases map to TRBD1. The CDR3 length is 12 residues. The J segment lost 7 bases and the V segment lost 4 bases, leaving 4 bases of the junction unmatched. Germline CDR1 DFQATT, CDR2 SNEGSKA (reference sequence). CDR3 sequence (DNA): TGCAGTGCTACTGGGACAGGGCTTGGCTACACCTTC. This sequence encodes CSATGTGLGYTF.

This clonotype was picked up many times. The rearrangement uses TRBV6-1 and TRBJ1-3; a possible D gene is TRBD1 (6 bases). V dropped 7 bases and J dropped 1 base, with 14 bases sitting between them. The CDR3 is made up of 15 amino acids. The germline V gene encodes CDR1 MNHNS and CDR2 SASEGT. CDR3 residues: CASNSRGVSGNTIYF. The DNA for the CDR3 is TGTGCCAGCAATTCCAGGGGAGTGTCTGGAAACACCATATATTTT.

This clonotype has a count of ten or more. CDR3 nucleotide sequence: TGTGCCAGCAGCCACCGGGGCTCAACCGGGGAGCTGTTTTTT. It translates to CASSHRGSTGELFF. This chain connects TRBV3-1 to TRBJ2-2; D tentatively reads TRBD1 or TRBD2 (5 bases each). CDR3 length: 14 amino acids. Looked up from germline, CDR1 is LGHDT and CDR2 is YNNKEL (reference sequence). With 3 bases removed from V and 5 bases from J, the gap between germline ends came to 10 bases.

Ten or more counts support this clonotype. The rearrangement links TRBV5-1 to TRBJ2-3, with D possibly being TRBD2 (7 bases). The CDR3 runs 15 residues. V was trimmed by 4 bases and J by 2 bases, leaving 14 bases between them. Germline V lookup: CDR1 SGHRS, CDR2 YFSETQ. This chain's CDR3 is CASSEGGRTTDTQYF. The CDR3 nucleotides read TGCGCCAGCAGCGAGGGGGGGCGGACCACAGATACGCAGTATTTT.

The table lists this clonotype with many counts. The CDR3 sequence: CASSPGHLSYNEQFF. The CDR3 DNA sequence: TGTGCCAGCAGCCCGGGGCACCTCTCCTACAATGAGCAGTTCTTC. The rearrangement links TRBV3-1 to TRBJ2-1; D is tentatively TRBD1 or TRBD2 (5 bases each). The CDR3 extends over 15 amino acids. The germline CDR1 and CDR2 sequences are LGHDT and YNNKEL (reference sequence). V lost 4 bases, J lost 0 bases, and 10 bases lay in between.

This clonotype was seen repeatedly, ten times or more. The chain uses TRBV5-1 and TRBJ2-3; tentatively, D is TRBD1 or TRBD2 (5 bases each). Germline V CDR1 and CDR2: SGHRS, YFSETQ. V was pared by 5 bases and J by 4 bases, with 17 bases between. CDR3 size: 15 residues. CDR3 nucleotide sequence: TGCGCCAGCAGGGACCCCGGGACGACGGCAGATACGCAGTATTTT. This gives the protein CASRDPGTTADTQYF.

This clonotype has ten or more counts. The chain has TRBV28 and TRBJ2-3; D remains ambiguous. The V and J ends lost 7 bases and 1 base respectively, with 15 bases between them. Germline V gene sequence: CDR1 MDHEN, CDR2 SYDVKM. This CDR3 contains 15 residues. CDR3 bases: TGTGCCAGCACCTCGAAAGGGTACGGCACAGATACGCAGTATTTT. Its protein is CASTSKGYGTDTQYF.

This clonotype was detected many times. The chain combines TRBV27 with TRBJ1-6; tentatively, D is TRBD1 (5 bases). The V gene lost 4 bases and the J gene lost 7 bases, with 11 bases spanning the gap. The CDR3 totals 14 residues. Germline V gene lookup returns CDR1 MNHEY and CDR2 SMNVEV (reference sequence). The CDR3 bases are TGTGCCAGCAGTTGGGGCGATCTAAATTCACCCCTCCACTTT. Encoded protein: CASSWGDLNSPLHF.

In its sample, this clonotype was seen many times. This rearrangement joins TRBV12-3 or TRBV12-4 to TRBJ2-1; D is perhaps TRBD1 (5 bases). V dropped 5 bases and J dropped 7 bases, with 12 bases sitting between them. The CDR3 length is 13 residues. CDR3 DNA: TGTGCCAGCAGTCCCCGCGACAGTAATGAGCAGTTCTTC. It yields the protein CASSPRDSNEQFF.

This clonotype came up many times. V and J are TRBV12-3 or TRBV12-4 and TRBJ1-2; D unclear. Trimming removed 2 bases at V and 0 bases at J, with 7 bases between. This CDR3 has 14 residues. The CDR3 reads CASSLMRANYGYTF. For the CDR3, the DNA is TGTGCCAGCAGTTTAATGAGGGCTAACTATGGCTACACCTTC.

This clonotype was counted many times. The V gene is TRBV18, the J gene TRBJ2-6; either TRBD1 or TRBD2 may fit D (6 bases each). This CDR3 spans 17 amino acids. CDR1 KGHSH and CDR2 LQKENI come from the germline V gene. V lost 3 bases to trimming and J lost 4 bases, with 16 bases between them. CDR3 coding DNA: TGTGCCAGCTCACCTGACGGGGGCGCGAACGGGGCCAACGTCCTGACTTTC. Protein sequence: CASSPDGGANGANVLTF.

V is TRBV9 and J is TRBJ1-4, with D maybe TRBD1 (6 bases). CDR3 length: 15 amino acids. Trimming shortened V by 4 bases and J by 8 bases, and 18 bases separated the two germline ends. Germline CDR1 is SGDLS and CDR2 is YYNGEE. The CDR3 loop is CASSPRGGPREKLFF. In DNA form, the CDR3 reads TGTGCCAGCAGCCCAAGAGGGGGACCACGCGAAAAACTGTTTTTT.

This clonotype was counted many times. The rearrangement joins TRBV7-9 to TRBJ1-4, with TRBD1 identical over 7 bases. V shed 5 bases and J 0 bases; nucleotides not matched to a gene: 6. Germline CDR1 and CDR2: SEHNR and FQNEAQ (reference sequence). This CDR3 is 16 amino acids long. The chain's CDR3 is CASSAKTGTTNEKLFF. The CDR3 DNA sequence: TGTGCCAGCAGCGCAAAGACAGGGACAACTAATGAAAAACTGTTTTTT.

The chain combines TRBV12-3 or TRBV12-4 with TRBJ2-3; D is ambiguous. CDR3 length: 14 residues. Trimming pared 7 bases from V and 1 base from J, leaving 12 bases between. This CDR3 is CASTQVYRTDTQYF. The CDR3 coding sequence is TGTGCCAGCACCCAGGTATATCGCACAGATACGCAGTATTTT.

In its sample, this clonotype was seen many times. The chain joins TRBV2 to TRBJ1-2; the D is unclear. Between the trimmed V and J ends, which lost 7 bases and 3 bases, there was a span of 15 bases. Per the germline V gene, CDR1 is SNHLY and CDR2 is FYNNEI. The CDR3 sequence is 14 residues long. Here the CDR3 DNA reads TGTGCCAGCATCCCCCCCCGAGGAGACTATGGCTACACCTTC. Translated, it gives CASIPPRGDYGYTF.

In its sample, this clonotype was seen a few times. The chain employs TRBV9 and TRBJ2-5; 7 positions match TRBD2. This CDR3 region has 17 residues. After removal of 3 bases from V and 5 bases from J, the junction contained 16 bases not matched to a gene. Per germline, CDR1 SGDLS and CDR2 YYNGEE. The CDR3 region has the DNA TGTGCCAGCAGCGAGGCAGGGAGGGAGACGGGGGATGAGACCCAGTACTTC. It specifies CASSEAGRETGDETQYF.